This T cell receptor beta chain was recovered during a study of blood T cell dynamics during melanoma immunotherapy (dated by TCRdb to the early 2020s). The study in broad terms: The patients had metastatic melanoma and were given first-line pembrolizumab or nivolumab plus ipilimumab as standard of care in the United Kingdom. Consecutive patients formed a training cohort, and a further independent group of patients from the same centre was pooled into an external validation set. Peripheral T cell receptor repertoires of metastatic melanoma patients were profiled before and after one cycle of checkpoint inhibitor therapy to find early correlates of response. The research as a whole found: A bifurcated reorganization of the PBMC repertoire at W3, with increased clonality or increased diversity, was observed in patients who later achieved disease control, unlike in progressors. Whether the T cell clones behind the repertoire changes were melanoma-specific or instead reflected general immune activation was something the study could not determine. The relatively small sample size was acknowledged as something that could potentially limit how far the results can be generalized.

With respect to this clone: Its specific antigen is unknown. Base qualities are not recorded, but no much larger clone differs from it by a single base.

What the time point label conveys for this sample: week 3, after first cycle of checkpoint inhibitor. Blood was sampled before treatment (T0) and at week 3 (W3), after the first cycle of checkpoint blockade. Except for a couple of patients with rapid clinical progression, response was assessed 12 weeks after the first infusion by RECIST 1.1; disease control meant complete response, partial response or stable disease. Patients with prior systemic cancer treatment, concomitant immunosuppressant therapy or synchronous other active malignancies were excluded. Both bulk PBMC and plasma cell-free DNA were sequenced for TCR beta so that circulating cells and T cell turnover could be tracked. Lymphoprep and SepMate tubes were used to isolate PBMC from blood, and red cell lysis was then performed. QIAamp DNA Blood Mini kits were used to extract DNA from both PBMC and sorted T cell subsets. A fixed 350 ng of DNA was loaded for every bulk PBMC sample. TCR beta CDR3 sequences were amplified from genomic DNA with the immunoSEQ TCRb Assay kit following manufacturer instructions. The KAPA Library Quantification Kit for Illumina platforms was used to quantify pooled libraries by qPCR. Pooled libraries were sequenced on an Illumina NextSeq 500, clustered at about 0.55-1.2 pM. The study's processing was this. TCR data were analyzed using immunoSEQ ANALYZER and the R LymphoSeq package. A rearrangement efficiency score was calculated as productive divided by the sum of productive and non-productive CDR3 sequences. Clonality was assessed using the Gini coefficient and diversity using the Renyi index at alpha=1, with pairwise comparisons between timepoints within each patient. In LymphoSeq, clonal relatedness was computed using an edit distance of 3, and repertoire similarity was computed using the Bhattacharyya coefficient. To classify response, a linear discriminant analysis based on week-3 changes in clonality and diversity was built with the R MASS and caret packages. TCRdb limited this immuneACCESS table to in-frame rearrangements with V and J called. A share of clones is missing; checked studies link under half to unresolved V genes, and the rest is unexplained. That table furnishes V, J and clone size, whereas the DNA furnished D and trimming. The sample data list 8,500 or so clones, and roughly 91% of these were observed just once. The biggest ten clones account for about 2.3% of the sample.

V loses 4 bases at its end and J loses 2 bases; junction bases beyond the gene matches: 11. The CDR3, cysteine through phenylalanine, is 16 amino acids long. Of the read, only the CDR3 DNA is kept; its 48 bases are in frame from base 1. CDR1 MNHEY and CDR2 SMNVEV are derived from the germline V gene (reference sequence). The sequencing used blood, collected from a patient treated with checkpoint blockade. The V gene is TRBV27 and the J gene is TRBJ2-7, and 7 junctional nucleotides match TRBD1. This clonotype originated in a human donor with melanoma. The CDR3 region has the sequence CASSSPHRGPPYEQYF. In nucleotide form, the sequence is TGTGCCAGCAGTTCCCCGCACAGGGGTCCTCCCTACGAGCAGTACTTC.